This T cell receptor (beta chain) was observed in a study of blood T cell repertoires in COVID-19. Study-level information: Donors in the United States, Italy and Spain gave samples during acute or convalescent COVID-19. T cells, B-cell-depleted T cells, or PBMCs provided the cDNA or gDNA that served as material.

The germline V and J ends were trimmed by 3 bases and 2 bases, with 17 bases remaining between them. Germline V gene sequence: CDR1 KGHSH, CDR2 LQKENI. This CDR3 has 17 residues. This clone was counted between two and nine times. Method: immunoSEQ multiplex PCR; TCRdb's copy keeps in-frame clones and lacks some. This sample has hundreds of thousands of clones; less than 85% occur once, and the top ten carry 2.5% to 3%. Sequencing was carried out using peripheral blood. The TCR sequence derives from an older woman with active or convalescent COVID-19. This chain links TRBV18 with TRBJ1-3; D unclear. CDR3 bases: TGTGCCAGCTCACCTCTGCTTATGGACTCAGCTGGAAACACCATATATTTT. This sequence encodes CASSPLLMDSAGNTIYF.